This TCR beta chain was profiled in a study of T cells in Graves' hyperthyroidism and ophthalmopathy. Points from the study as a whole: Blood shared most expanded thyroid clonotypes above 0.001.

The study excluded patients with uncontrolled infection, other autoimmune disease, pregnancy or lactation. Thyroid ultrasound, orbital computed tomography, clinical symptoms, and serum thyroxine and TRAb underpinned diagnoses. This sample holds PBMCs from 8.5 to 10 ml fresh peripheral blood. TCR beta CDR3 sequences were amplified from RNA transcripts. HTBI primers drove first-round RT-PCR of the TCR CDR3. Each CDR3 protein gets one entry after TCRdb re-called the multiplex PCR reads with MiXCR. The sample has fewer than 800,000 distinct CDR3 sequences, approximately 16% seen once. V shed 6 bases and J shed 3 bases, with 9 bases lying between them. Germline V CDR1 and CDR2: SEHNR, FQNEAQ (reference sequence). The CDR3 runs 12 residues. Ten or more counts support this clonotype. Antigen specificity is unknown.

This receptor was obtained from a young man with Graves' hyperthyroidism. V gene TRBV7-9 combines with J gene TRBJ2-7; a weak D match, TRBD2 (6 bases). Sequenced sample: blood. CDR3 in amino acids: CASRLDYYEQYF. For the CDR3, the DNA is TGTGCCAGCAGGTTGGACTACTACGAGCAGTACTTC.